This T cell receptor (beta chain) was sequenced during a study of blood T cells in healthy people across ages (dated by TCRdb to the mid-2010s). For the wider study: Template switching captured roughly one uniquely barcoded TCR beta cDNA molecule per two T cells in model experiments. The study measured age-related changes in TCR beta repertoire diversity using deep sequencing normalized with unique cDNA molecular identifiers. Four age groups were formed from the donors: young (average approximately 15 years), middle-aged (around 40), aged (about 62) and long-lived (approximately 78). To avoid experimental bias, donors of different ages were spread randomly across the sequencing lanes. Two additional independent replicas of 1 million unique cDNA reads from the same blood draw were analyzed for two donors (one aged 18 to 30 and one aged 80 or older). What the research found in general, with its limitations: As age increased, observed TCR beta diversity per million T cells dropped in a roughly linear way, and a significant reduction was already evident by age about 40. Donor CMV infection status was unknown, potentially confounding age-related changes in expanded clonotypes. Compared with the aged group, the long-lived group had more naive CD4+ T cells, fewer expanded clones and increased TCR diversity, suggesting age selection. A strong correlation was found between observed TCR beta diversity and the percentage of naive T cells measured by flow cytometry. Estimates of total diversity based on one million sequenced T cells were regarded as lower bounds and as underestimates. Since profiling was done on bulk unsorted PBMCs, naive and antigen-experienced compartments could not be conclusively compared.

Libraries were built with 5' RACE. Instrument used: Illumina HiSeq 2500. A second PCR of about 6 to 12 cycles was run with a J-beta primer mix and a sample-barcoded 5' primer. Each TCR beta cDNA molecule received a unique molecular identifier from a template-switch 5' adaptor carrying 12 random nucleotides. Each sample yielded at least 2.5 million CDR3-containing paired-end reads. All of the RNA was converted into first-strand cDNA using the Mint cDNA synthesis kit, with a TRBC-specific oligonucleotide serving as the primer. Following uracil-DNA glycosylase treatment, all cDNA underwent a first 18-cycle PCR with the universal primers M1SS and BC2_uni_R. From the authors' description of their analysis: For normalization, 1 million high-quality reads, each with a distinct molecular identifier, were randomly selected from each sample. Reads with shared molecular identifiers were discarded instead of being binned into consensus sequences. MiTCR, set to a Q25 quality threshold and the strictest error-elimination algorithm, was used for CDR3 identification, clonotype clustering and error correction. Lower-bound total TCR beta diversity was estimated with a nonparametric unseen species model using Euler transformation. The public sequencing data were trimmed at Q25 with fastp and processed into clonotypes with MiXCR by TCRdb, which kept only in-frame beta chains. CDR3 protein sequences are deduplicated, and each keeps its most common genes and DNA. It is TCRdb's table, rather than the study itself, that gives the V and J calls and clone size. Within this sample are about 830,000 distinct CDR3 sequences, with under 80% of them counted one time only. The top ten constitute about 30% of the sample.

With respect to this clonotype: It lacks a known antigen. Qualities for individual bases were not recorded, and no much larger clone is one base off.

Donors were 40 or so systemically healthy Caucasian individuals from Russia aged roughly 6 to 90 years. Around 10 milliliters of peripheral blood were collected from each donor into EDTA-treated Vacutainer tubes. Ficoll-Paque density-gradient centrifugation was used to isolate PBMCs, with at least 7 million per sample. Trizol reagent was used to extract total RNA from PBMCs, with at least 6 micrograms per sample. Naive CD45RAhigh/CD27high T cell percentages were measured by flow cytometry on a PBMC aliquot from every donor. The germline V gene (reference sequence) supplies CDR1 DFQATT and CDR2 SNEGSKA. The CDR3 holds 16 amino acids from the cysteine to the phenylalanine. CDR3 DNA is the only sequence kept; it has 48 bases, read in frame from the first base. Germline trimming amounts to 0 bases on V and 0 bases on J, with 5 as the count of junction bases outside the gene matches.

This receptor chain uses TRBV20-1 and TRBJ2-1; 7 bases in the junction line up with TRBD2. The sequence came from a man aged 25-45 years in good health. Sequences were obtained from blood. The DNA is as follows: TGCAGTGCTAGAGATGGGGGGGAAGCCTCCTACAATGAGCAGTTCTTC. This sequence encodes CSARDGGEASYNEQFF.